This T cell receptor (beta chain) was found in a study of T cells in Graves' hyperthyroidism and ophthalmopathy. Study results and caveats: Blood samples included most of the expanded thyroid clonotypes exceeding 0.001.

Points on this clonotype: What it binds is unknown.

Using RNA transcripts as the source, TCR beta CDR3 regions were amplified. The HTBI primer set served for first-round RT-PCR of the TCR CDR3. TCRdb re-derived calls from the multiplex PCR reads in MiXCR, one entry per CDR3 protein. Of about 690,000 distinct CDR3 sequences detected, 17% appear once; the ten largest clones hold 15% to 17%. Source material for PBMCs was more than 7.5 ml fresh peripheral blood. Germline-derived CDR1 and CDR2 are MNHEY and SMNVEV (reference sequence). V was pared by 5 bases and J by 3 bases, with 14 bases between. This CDR3 has 14 residues. The chain couples TRBV27 to TRBJ2-7; a possible D gene is TRBD1 (7 bases). This TCR derives from a man aged 50 to 60 with Graves' hyperthyroidism. The sample taken for sequencing was blood. The CDR3 DNA sequence: TGTGCCAGCAGTGCTGCGGGACAGAACTACGAGCAGTACTTC. Translation gives CASSAAGQNYEQYF.